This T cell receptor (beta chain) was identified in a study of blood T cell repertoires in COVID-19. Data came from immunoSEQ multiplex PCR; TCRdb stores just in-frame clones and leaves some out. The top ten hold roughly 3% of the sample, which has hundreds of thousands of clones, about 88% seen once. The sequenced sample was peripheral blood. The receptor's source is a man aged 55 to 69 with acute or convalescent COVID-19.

The CDR3 here is CASYSPPRGINYNSPLHF. As DNA, the CDR3 is TGTGCCAGCTACTCACCTCCCAGGGGTATAAACTATAATTCACCCCTCCACTTT. The rearrangement links TRBV18 to TRBJ1-6, with D possibly being TRBD1 (6 bases). The V end lost 7 bases, the J end lost 3 bases, and 22 bases lay between the germline ends. This CDR3 has 18 amino acids. The germline gives CDR1 KGHSH, CDR2 LQKENI.